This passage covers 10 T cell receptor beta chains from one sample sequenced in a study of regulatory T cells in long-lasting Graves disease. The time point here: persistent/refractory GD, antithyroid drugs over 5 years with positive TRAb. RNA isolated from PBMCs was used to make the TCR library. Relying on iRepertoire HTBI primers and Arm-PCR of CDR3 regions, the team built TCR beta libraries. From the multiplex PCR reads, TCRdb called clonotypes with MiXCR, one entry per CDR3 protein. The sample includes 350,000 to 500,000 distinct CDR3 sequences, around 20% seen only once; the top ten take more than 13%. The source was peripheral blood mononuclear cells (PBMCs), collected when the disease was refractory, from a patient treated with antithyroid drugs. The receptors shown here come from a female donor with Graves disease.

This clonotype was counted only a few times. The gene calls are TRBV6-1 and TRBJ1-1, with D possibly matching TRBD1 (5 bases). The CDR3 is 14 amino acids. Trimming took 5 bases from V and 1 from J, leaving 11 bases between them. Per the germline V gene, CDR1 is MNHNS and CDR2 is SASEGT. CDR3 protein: CASSLTVSNTEAFF. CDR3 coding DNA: TGTGCCAGCAGTCTGACAGTATCGAACACTGAAGCTTTCTTT.

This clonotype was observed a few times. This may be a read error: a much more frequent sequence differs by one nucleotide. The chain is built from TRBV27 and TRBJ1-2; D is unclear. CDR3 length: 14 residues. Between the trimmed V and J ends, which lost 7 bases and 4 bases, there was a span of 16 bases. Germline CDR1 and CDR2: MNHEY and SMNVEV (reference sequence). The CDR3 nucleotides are TGTGCCAGCAAGAAGACGGGTCCCGGCTATGGCTACACCTTC. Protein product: CASKKTGPGYGYTF.

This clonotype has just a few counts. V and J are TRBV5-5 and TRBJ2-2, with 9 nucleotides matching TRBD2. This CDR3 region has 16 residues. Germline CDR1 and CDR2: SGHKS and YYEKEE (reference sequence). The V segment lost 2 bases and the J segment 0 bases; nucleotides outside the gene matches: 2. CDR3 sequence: CASSFLAGTNTGELFF. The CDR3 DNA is TGTGCCAGCAGCTTCCTAGCGGGGACGAACACCGGGGAGCTGTTTTTT.

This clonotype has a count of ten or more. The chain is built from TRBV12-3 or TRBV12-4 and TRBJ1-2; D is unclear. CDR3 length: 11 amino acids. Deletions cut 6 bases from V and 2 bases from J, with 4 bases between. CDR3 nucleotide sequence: TGTGCCAGCAGGGTAAACTATGGCTACACCTTC. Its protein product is CASRVNYGYTF.

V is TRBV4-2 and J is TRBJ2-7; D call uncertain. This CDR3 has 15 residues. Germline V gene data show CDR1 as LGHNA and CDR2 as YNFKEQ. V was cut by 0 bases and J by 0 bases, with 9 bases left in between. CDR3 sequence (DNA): TGTGCCAGCAGCCAAGATAAGTACAGCTCCTACGAGCAGTACTTC. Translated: CASSQDKYSSYEQYF.

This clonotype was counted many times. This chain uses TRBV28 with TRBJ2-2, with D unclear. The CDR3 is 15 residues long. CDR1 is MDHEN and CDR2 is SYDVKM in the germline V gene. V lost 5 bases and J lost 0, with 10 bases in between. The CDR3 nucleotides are TGTGCCAGCAGTGTCGACTTGACGAACACCGGGGAGCTGTTTTTT. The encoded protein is CASSVDLTNTGELFF.

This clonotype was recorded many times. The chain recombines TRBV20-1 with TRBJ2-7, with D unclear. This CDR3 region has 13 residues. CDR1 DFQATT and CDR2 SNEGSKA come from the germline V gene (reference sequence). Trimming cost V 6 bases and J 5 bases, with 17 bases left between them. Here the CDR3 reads CSAPGPHSHEQYF. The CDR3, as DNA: TGCAGTGCCCCTGGGCCCCATTCCCACGAGCAGTACTTC.

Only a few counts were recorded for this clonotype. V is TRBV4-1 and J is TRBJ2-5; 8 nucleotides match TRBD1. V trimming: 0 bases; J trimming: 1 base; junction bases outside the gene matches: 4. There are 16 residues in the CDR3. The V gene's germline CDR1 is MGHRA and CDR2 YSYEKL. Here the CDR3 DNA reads TGCGCCAGCAGCCAAGATGGCAGGGGGCTCCAAGAGACCCAGTACTTC. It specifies CASSQDGRGLQETQYF.

CDR3 residues: CSARIPAGGRETQYF. The DNA of the CDR3 is TGCAGTGCTAGAATCCCAGCAGGGGGCCGCGAGACCCAGTACTTC. The chain recombines TRBV20-1 with TRBJ2-5; TRBD1 matches at 8 bases. The V and J ends lost 2 bases and 5 bases, in that order; junction bases with no gene match: 10. The CDR3 is made up of 15 amino acids. Germline V gene sequence: CDR1 DFQATT, CDR2 SNEGSKA (reference sequence).

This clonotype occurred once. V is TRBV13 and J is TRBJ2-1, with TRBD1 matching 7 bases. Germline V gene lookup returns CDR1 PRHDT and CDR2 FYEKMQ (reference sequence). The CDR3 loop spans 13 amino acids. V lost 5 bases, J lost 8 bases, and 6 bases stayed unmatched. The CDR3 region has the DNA TGTGCCAGCAGCAACAGGGGTAGGGATGAGCAGTTCTTC. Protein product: CASSNRGRDEQFF.